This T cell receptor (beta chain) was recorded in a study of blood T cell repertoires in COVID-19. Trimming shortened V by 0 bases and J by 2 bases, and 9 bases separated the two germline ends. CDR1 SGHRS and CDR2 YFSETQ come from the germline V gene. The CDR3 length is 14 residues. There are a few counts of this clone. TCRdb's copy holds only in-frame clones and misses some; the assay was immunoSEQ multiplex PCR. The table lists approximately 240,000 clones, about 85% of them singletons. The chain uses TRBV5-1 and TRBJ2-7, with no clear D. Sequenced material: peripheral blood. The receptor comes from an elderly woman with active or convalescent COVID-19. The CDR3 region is CASSLESRAYEQYF. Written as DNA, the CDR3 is TGCGCCAGCAGCTTGGAAAGTCGCGCCTACGAGCAGTACTTC. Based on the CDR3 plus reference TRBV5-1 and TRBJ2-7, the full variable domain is KAGVTQTPRYLIKTRGQQVTLSCSPISGHRSVSWYQQTPGQGLQFLFEYFSETQRNKGNFPGRFSGRQFSNSRSEMNVSTLELGDSALYLCASSLESRAYEQYFGPGTRLTVT.